This T cell receptor (beta chain) was observed in a study of cytomegalovirus exposure and HLA in healthy donors. On the study more broadly: A subsequent analysis stated that the roughly 120 validation repertoires were run on the same platform as the roughly 670 first-cohort repertoires.

Looked up from germline, CDR1 is SGHTA and CDR2 is FQGNSA. With 3 bases clipped from V and 8 bases from J, the junction kept 12 bases outside the gene matches. CDR3 length equals 16 residues. The repertoire was sequenced with immunoSEQ multiplex PCR; TCRdb's copy has only in-frame clones and lacks some. The sample holds 45,000 to 70,000 clones; 85% to 95% are singletons and the top ten take 4.5% to 6%. About this clone: Its antigen is undetermined.

Study-level results: The study designated about 180 TCR beta chains cytomegalovirus-associated. Generally TCR sequences proved uncommon, though certain public TCRs appeared in numerous donors.

This sequence originates from a woman aged 18-29 years in good health and CMV-seronegative. This rearrangement joins TRBV7-2 to TRBJ2-1; 8 nucleotides match TRBD1. Sequenced material: PBMCs. The CDR3 region is CASSLAGRGLVDEQFF. The CDR3 DNA reads TGTGCCAGCAGCTTGGCCGGCAGGGGGCTTGTCGATGAGCAGTTCTTC.